Following are 12 T cell receptor beta chains from one sample sequenced in a study of shared clonotypes between healthy human individuals. Clones were sequenced by immunoSEQ multiplex PCR, and TCRdb holds only the in-frame ones, with some missing. Of approximately 320,000 clones in the sample, about 74% were seen once. Material for sequencing was memory CD4+ T cells sorted from blood. Noted subset: CD45RA-negative fraction. These receptor sequences come from a man younger than 40 in good health.

A few counts support this clone. The V gene is TRBV4-2, the J gene TRBJ2-3; no reliable D call. The V gene lost 0 bases and the J gene lost 0 bases, with 7 bases spanning the gap. This CDR3 comprises 15 residues. Germline V gives CDR1 LGHNA, CDR2 YNFKEQ. CDR3 amino acids: CASSQDVTSTDTQYF. The DNA of the CDR3 is TGTGCCAGCAGCCAAGATGTGACTAGCACAGATACGCAGTATTTT.

The chain links TRBV5-4 to TRBJ2-7, with D possibly matching TRBD2 (6 bases). The CDR3 covers 14 residues. Per the germline V gene, CDR1 is SGHNT and CDR2 is YYREEE (reference sequence). V shed 3 bases and J shed 1 base, with 11 bases lying between them. The CDR3 here is CASSSRDLSYEQYF. For the CDR3, the DNA is TGTGCCAGCAGCTCCCGGGACTTGTCCTACGAGCAGTACTTC.

This clone was counted a few times. This rearrangement joins TRBV6-5 to TRBJ2-5; the match to TRBD2 covers 9 bases. CDR1 and CDR2 from the germline V gene are MNHEY and SVGAGI. The V segment lost 4 bases and the J segment 7 bases; nucleotides outside the gene matches: 10. The CDR3 runs to 15 residues. The CDR3 sequence: CASSSTQALAGTQYF. CDR3 nucleotide sequence: TGTGCCAGCAGTTCCACTCAGGCACTAGCGGGGACCCAGTACTTC.

This chain links TRBV4-3 with TRBJ1-2; D remains unclear. Germline CDR1 and CDR2: LGHNA and YSLEER. The germline V and J ends were trimmed by 1 base and 2 bases, with 11 bases remaining between them. The CDR3 sequence is 15 residues long. As DNA, the CDR3 is TGCGCCAGCAGCCAAGCGGAGTCGGGGAACTATGGCTACACCTTC. Translation gives CASSQAESGNYGYTF.

This clone was recorded a few times. The chain recombines TRBV4-3 with TRBJ2-1, with D perhaps matching TRBD1 (6 bases). Germline V CDR1 and CDR2: LGHNA, YSLEER. V was shortened by 4 bases and J by 0 bases, with 13 bases between the two germline ends. The CDR3 is made up of 16 amino acids. CDR3 sequence (DNA): TGCGCCAGCAGCCGACTGGGACACGGCTCCTACAATGAGCAGTTCTTC. Translating it yields CASSRLGHGSYNEQFF.

V usage is TRBV18 and J usage is TRBJ1-1; unclear D gene. V was clipped by 3 bases and J by 1 base, with 12 bases between them. The CDR3 loop spans 15 amino acids. CDR1 is KGHSH, CDR2 LQKENI, per germline. The CDR3 coding sequence is TGTGCCAGCTCACCTCGCGGACGGGGGAACACTGAAGCTTTCTTT. This gives the protein CASSPRGRGNTEAFF.

The J gene is TRBJ2-1, the V gene TRBV5-1; 11 bases match TRBD2. The trim removed 3 bases at V and 8 bases at J, leaving 4 bases unmatched. The CDR3 covers 14 residues. Germline V CDR1 and CDR2: SGHRS, YFSETQ. The CDR3 bases are TGCGCCAGCAGCTGGTTAGCGGGAGGGCATGAGCAGTTCTTC. This encodes CASSWLAGGHEQFF.

The CDR3 spells CASSLANQQPQHF. The CDR3 DNA is TGTGCCAGCAGCTTAGCTAATCAGCAGCCCCAGCATTTT. The V gene is TRBV11-2, the J gene TRBJ1-5; no firm D call. The CDR3 loop spans 13 amino acids. CDR1 and CDR2 (germline): SGHAT, FQNNGV. The V end lost 1 base, the J end lost 7 bases, and 8 bases lay between the germline ends.

The rearrangement joins TRBV7-2 to TRBJ1-2; D gene ambiguous. The germline V gene has CDR1 SGHTA and CDR2 FQGNSA. V was shortened by 5 bases and J by 4 bases, with 8 bases between the two germline ends. There are 12 residues in the CDR3. DNA of the CDR3: TGTGCCAGCAGCACTCGGGGCTATGGCTACACCTTC. Translating it yields CASSTRGYGYTF.

The CDR3, as DNA: TGCAGCGTTGGGGGTGGGGTTGGGCAGCCCCAGCATTTT. It codes for CSVGGGVGQPQHF. The chain combines TRBV29-1 with TRBJ1-5; no definite D call. Germline assignment: CDR1 SQVTM and CDR2 ANQGSEA. The CDR3 contains 13 residues. V dropped 4 bases and J dropped 7 bases, with 14 bases sitting between them.

V usage is TRBV4-1 and J usage is TRBJ2-5; 8 nucleotides line up with TRBD1. V trimming: 6 bases; J trimming: 5 bases; junction bases outside the gene matches: 8. Germline assignment: CDR1 MGHRA and CDR2 YSYEKL. This CDR3 region has 14 residues. The CDR3 bases are TGCGCCAGCAGACACGACAGGGGTGGCGAGACCCAGTACTTC. As protein: CASRHDRGGETQYF.

J is TRBJ1-2 and V is TRBV7-9, with 7 positions matching TRBD1. The ends lost 5 bases at V and 14 bases at J; junction bases unmatched: 11. This CDR3 comprises 12 residues. CDR1 is SEHNR, CDR2 FQNEAQ, per germline (reference sequence). CDR3 amino acids: CASSLRTGPETF. CDR3 DNA sequence: TGTGCCAGCAGCCTAAGGACAGGCCCGGAGACCTTC.